Described below is a single T cell receptor (beta chain) sequence and its context. What it recognizes is unknown. These data are taken from a study of T cells expressing NK-cell markers. For the study at large: The TCR beta repertoires originated in sorted CD3+CD56+NKG2C+, CD3+CD56+NKG2C- and CD3+CD56-NKG2C+ T cells. Of eight sequenced donors, seven were HCMV-seropositive and one HCMV-seronegative. Points from the study as a whole: Among CD8+ T cells from 5 to 7 donors, dominant NKG2C+ clonotypes accounted for about 1.0-7.0%.

The CDR3 has 13 residues. Germline loops: CDR1 LGHNA, CDR2 YNFKEQ. TCRdb reprocessed the 5' RACE reads, with one entry per CDR3 protein and no DNA. Its table records roughly 120,000 distinct CDR3 sequences. This chain connects TRBV4-2 to TRBJ2-7. The sequenced sample consisted of blood T cells: a sorted CD56 or NKG2C T cell subset, CD4+ or CD8+ T cells, or bulk PBMC T cells (not recorded which). The receptor was isolated from a woman aged 18 to 75 in good health. The CDR3 protein is CASSQDKRYEQYF.